The 23 T cell receptor beta chains below all came from one sample that was sequenced in a study of T cell responses to AZD1222 COVID-19 vaccine. Sequencing used immunoSEQ multiplex PCR; TCRdb keeps in-frame clones, though not all of them. Of over 110,000 clones in the sample, 93% are singletons; the top ten hold 5.1%. The sample here was peripheral blood, taken on day 0 of AZD1222 vaccination. These receptors all come from an adult in good health.

The chain uses TRBV19 and TRBJ2-3, with TRBD2 matching over 11 bases. V dropped 3 bases and J dropped 3; count of bases not matched to a gene: 14. Per the germline V gene, CDR1 is LNHDA and CDR2 is SQIVND (reference sequence). The CDR3 sequence is 19 residues long. This chain's CDR3 is CASSMGRGSGRGRTDTQYF. CDR3 DNA sequence: TGTGCCAGTAGTATGGGTCGTGGTAGCGGGAGGGGGAGGACAGATACGCAGTATTTT.

In its sample, this clone was seen once. The V call is TRBV10-3, the J call TRBJ1-1; D gene uncertain. Germline-derived CDR1 and CDR2 are ENHRY and SYGVKD. Trimming pared 8 bases from V and 5 bases from J, leaving 12 bases between. This CDR3 contains 12 residues. The CDR3 coding sequence is TGTGCCATCGCGGGTGCGGTAACTGAAGCTTTCTTT. Amino acid sequence: CAIAGAVTEAFF.

The chain carries TRBV3-1 (or the pseudogene TRBV3-2) and TRBJ2-7; TRBD2 agrees at 13 bases. Germline values: CDR1 LGHDT, CDR2 YNNKEL (reference sequence). This CDR3 has 16 residues. J was trimmed by 5 bases and V by 3 bases; bases with no gene match: 7. This CDR3 reads CASSQRTSGRSDEQYF. The CDR3 DNA follows: TGTGCCAGCAGCCAGAGGACTAGCGGGAGATCCGACGAGCAGTACTTC.

The V call is TRBV27, the J call TRBJ1-2; D is ambiguous. The V gene lost 6 bases and the J gene lost 0 bases, with 11 bases spanning the gap. Germline V CDR1 and CDR2: MNHEY, SMNVEV (reference sequence). The CDR3 is 14 amino acids. CDR3 region: CASSHRASNYGYTF. The CDR3, as DNA: TGTGCCAGCAGCCACAGAGCTTCTAACTATGGCTACACCTTC.

The genes are TRBV2 and TRBJ2-5; D possibly corresponds to TRBD2 (5 bases). This CDR3 has 14 residues. V lost 8 bases, J lost 5 bases, and 18 bases lay in between. CDR1 is SNHLY and CDR2 is FYNNEI in the germline V gene. In nucleotides, the CDR3 is TGTGCCAGCTGTTATCTTCGGGAAGGCGAGACCCAGTACTTC. It yields the protein CASCYLREGETQYF.

The chain uses TRBV7-2 and TRBJ1-2; 7 positions match TRBD1. The ends lost 3 bases at V and 4 bases at J; junction bases unmatched: 8. Germline V gene data show CDR1 as SGHTA and CDR2 as FQGNSA. CDR3 length: 15 amino acids. CDR3 DNA: TGTGCCAGCAGCTTCCCCGGGACAGTCATCTATGGCTACACCTTC. This translates into CASSFPGTVIYGYTF.

The chain joins TRBV6-5 to TRBJ2-5; D is perhaps TRBD1 (6 bases). The CDR3 length is 13 residues. The V and J ends lost 4 bases and 5 bases respectively, with 11 bases between them. CDR1 is MNHEY and CDR2 is SVGAGI in the germline V gene. CDR3 in amino acids: CASSSGESETQYF. CDR3 bases: TGTGCCAGCAGTTCAGGGGAGTCGGAGACCCAGTACTTC.

This chain connects TRBV5-6 to TRBJ2-3; 7 bases line up with TRBD2. The length of the CDR3 is 16 residues. J lost 1 base, V lost 6 bases, and 11 bases had no gene match. Germline V CDR1 and CDR2: SGHDT, YYEEEE. The CDR3 reads CASNSQAGRGTDTQYF. The CDR3 DNA is TGTGCCAGCAACTCACAAGCTGGGAGGGGCACAGATACGCAGTATTTT. Full variable domain (rest looked up from reference TRBV5-6 and TRBJ2-3): DAGVTQSPTHLIKTRGQQVTLRCSPKSGHDTVSWYQQALGQGPQFIFQYYEEEERQRGNFPDRFSGHQFPNYSSELNVNALLLGDSALYLCASNSQAGRGTDTQYFGPGTRLTVL.

The chain joins TRBV9 to TRBJ2-5; possibly TRBD2 for D (6 bases). This CDR3 contains 15 residues. The ends were cut back, 1 base at V and 4 bases at J, with 14 bases in the middle. The germline V gene encodes CDR1 SGDLS and CDR2 YYNGEE. DNA for the CDR3: TGTGCCAGCAGCGTATCGGGAGACTGGTCAGAGACCCAGTACTTC. Its protein product is CASSVSGDWSETQYF.

Only one count was recorded for this clone. The CDR3 sequence is CASSQVGPDGYTF. The DNA for the CDR3 is TGCGCCAGCAGCCAAGTAGGGCCAGATGGCTACACCTTC. This chain joins TRBV4-3 and TRBJ1-2; D remains ambiguous. V was trimmed by 1 base and J by 6 bases, leaving 9 bases between them. CDR1 LGHNA and CDR2 YSLEER come from the germline V gene. This CDR3 contains 13 residues.

The genes are TRBV18 and TRBJ2-7; D could derive from TRBD1 or TRBD2 (5 bases each). V gave up 2 bases and J gave up 1 base, with 18 bases separating them. The CDR3 spans 17 residues. Germline V gene data show CDR1 as KGHSH and CDR2 as LQKENI. CDR3 nucleotides: TGTGCCAGCTCACCATCAAGGTTCGGGGCAGGGTCCTACGAGCAGTACTTC. Translated: CASSPSRFGAGSYEQYF.

This chain connects TRBV7-9 to TRBJ2-1, with 9 bases identical to TRBD2. V lost 5 bases to trimming and J lost 5 bases; unmatched junction nucleotides: 4. The germline V gene has CDR1 SEHNR and CDR2 FQNEAQ (reference sequence). The CDR3 totals 14 residues. The CDR3 spells CASSQTSGDNEQFF. CDR3 coding DNA: TGTGCCAGCAGCCAGACTAGCGGTGACAATGAGCAGTTCTTC.

The gene calls are TRBV6-5 and TRBJ1-1, with unresolved D. V lost 0 bases to trimming and J lost 0 bases, with 5 bases between them. The CDR3 has 14 amino acids. CDR1 and CDR2 (germline): MNHEY, SVGAGI. CDR3 coding DNA: TGTGCCAGCAGTTACTCGTTCATGAACACTGAAGCTTTCTTT. It codes for CASSYSFMNTEAFF.

The chain couples TRBV6-2 or TRBV6-3 to TRBJ2-7; D is unresolved. This CDR3 is built from 13 residues. V lost 2 bases and J lost 12, with 17 bases in between. Looked up from germline, CDR1 is MNHEY and CDR2 is SVGEGT. The CDR3 DNA reads TGTGCCAGCAGTTACGACCCACGCAAGGACGTGTACTTC. This encodes CASSYDPRKDVYF.

The rearrangement joins TRBV6-5 to TRBJ1-2, with D possibly matching TRBD1 (6 bases). Germline CDR1 MNHEY, CDR2 SVGAGI. V was clipped by 8 bases and J by 4 bases, with 20 bases between them. This CDR3 is 15 amino acids long. The CDR3: CASQGLGGRTYGYTF. The CDR3 nucleotides are TGTGCCAGCCAGGGGTTAGGTGGCAGGACCTATGGCTACACCTTC.

This chain joins TRBV28 and TRBJ1-5; D unclear. Looked up from germline, CDR1 is MDHEN and CDR2 is SYDVKM. Trimming removed 4 bases at V and 7 bases at J, with 23 bases between. The CDR3 has 17 amino acids. CDR3: CASSSSPRVTPGQPQHF. CDR3 DNA: TGTGCCAGCAGTTCCTCACCCCGGGTCACCCCGGGGCAGCCCCAGCATTTT.

This chain links TRBV19 with TRBJ1-2; no clear D gene. CDR1 and CDR2 (germline): LNHDA, SQIVND (reference sequence). The V end lost 6 bases, the J end lost 3 bases, and 11 bases lay between the germline ends. CDR3 size: 13 residues. The CDR3 sequence is CASSVRRDYGYTF. DNA for the CDR3: TGTGCCAGTAGCGTTCGTCGCGACTATGGCTACACCTTC. Variable domain in full (rest from reference TRBV19 and TRBJ1-2): DGGITQSPKYLFRKEGQNVTLSCEQNLNHDAMYWYRQDPGQGLRLIYYSQIVNDFQKGDIAEGYSVSREKKESFPLTVTSAQKNPTAFYLCASSVRRDYGYTFGSGTRLTVV.

The rearrangement links TRBV7-9 to TRBJ2-3; D remains unclear. In germline, CDR1 is SEHNR, CDR2 FQNEAQ (reference sequence). This CDR3 is built from 14 residues. V dropped 3 bases and J dropped 4 bases, with 11 bases sitting between them. CDR3 in DNA: TGTGCCAGCAGCTTCGCAGGACGGTCAGATACGCAGTATTTT. It specifies CASSFAGRSDTQYF.

The chain carries TRBV30 and TRBJ2-7, with a tentative D call TRBD2 (5 bases). Trimming left V 2 bases short and J 3 bases short, with 14 bases between. The CDR3 is 14 residues long. Germline V gene lookup returns CDR1 GTSNPN and CDR2 SVGIG (reference sequence). Here the CDR3 DNA reads TGTGCCTGGAGTCCAGCGATCGGGAACTACGAGCAGTACTTC. Protein product: CAWSPAIGNYEQYF.

This chain uses TRBV5-5 with TRBJ1-1, with D perhaps matching TRBD1 (6 bases). The CDR3 has 15 residues. The V and J ends lost 2 bases and 2 bases respectively, with 13 bases between them. Germline-derived CDR1 and CDR2 are SGHKS and YYEKEE (reference sequence). The CDR3 DNA follows: TGTGCCAGCAGCTTTTTTACAGGGCTAAACACTGAAGCTTTCTTT. Encoded protein: CASSFFTGLNTEAFF.

In this sample, this clone turned up a few times. The genes are TRBV24-1 and TRBJ2-2; TRBD1 might be the D (6 bases). Germline lookup yields CDR1 KGHDR and CDR2 SFDVKD. The germline V and J ends were trimmed by 8 bases and 5 bases, with 14 bases remaining between them. CDR3 length: 14 amino acids. The CDR3 loop is CATKGPGETGELFF. CDR3 bases: TGTGCCACCAAGGGACCAGGGGAGACCGGGGAGCTGTTTTTT.

This clone has only a few counts. The chain links TRBV6-2 or TRBV6-3 to TRBJ2-7, with 10 bases that match TRBD2. V was pared by 0 bases and J by 5 bases, with 10 bases of the junction left unmatched. The germline gives CDR1 MNHEY, CDR2 SVGEGT. The CDR3 contains 17 residues. For the CDR3, the DNA is TGTGCCAGCAGTTACTCTATTCGGACTAGCGGTGTCCACGAGCAGTACTTC. Protein: CASSYSIRTSGVHEQYF.

A word on this clone: Distinct nucleotide sequences in the sample also encode this CDR3. The V call is TRBV5-1, the J call TRBJ1-1; 7 nucleotides agree with TRBD1. Germline V gene sequence: CDR1 SGHRS, CDR2 YFSETQ. With 4 bases clipped from V and 0 bases from J, the junction kept 6 bases outside the gene matches. The CDR3 runs 15 residues. Here the CDR3 DNA reads TGCGCCAGCAGCCTGGGACAGACCTTGAACACTGAAGCTTTCTTT. Translation: CASSLGQTLNTEAFF.